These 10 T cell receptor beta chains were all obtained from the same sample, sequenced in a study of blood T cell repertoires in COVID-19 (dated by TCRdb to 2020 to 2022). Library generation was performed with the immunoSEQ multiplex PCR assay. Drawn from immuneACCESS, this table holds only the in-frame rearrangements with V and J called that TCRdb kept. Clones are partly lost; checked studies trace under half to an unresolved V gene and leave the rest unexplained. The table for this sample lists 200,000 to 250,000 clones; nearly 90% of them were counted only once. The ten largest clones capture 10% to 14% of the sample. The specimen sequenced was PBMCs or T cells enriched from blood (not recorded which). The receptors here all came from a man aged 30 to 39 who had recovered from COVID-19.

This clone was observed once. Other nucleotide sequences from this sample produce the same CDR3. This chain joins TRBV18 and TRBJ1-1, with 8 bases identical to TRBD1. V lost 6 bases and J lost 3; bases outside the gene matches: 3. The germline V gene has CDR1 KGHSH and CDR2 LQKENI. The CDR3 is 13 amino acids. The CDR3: CASSSDRDTEAFF. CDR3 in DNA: TGTGCCAGCTCTTCGGACAGGGACACTGAAGCTTTCTTT.

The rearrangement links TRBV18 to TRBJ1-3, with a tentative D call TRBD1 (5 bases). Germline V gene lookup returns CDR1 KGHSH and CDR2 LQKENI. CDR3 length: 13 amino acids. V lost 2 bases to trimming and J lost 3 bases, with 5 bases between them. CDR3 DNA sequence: TGTGCCAGCTCACCAGGACATGGAAACACCATATATTTT. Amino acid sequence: CASSPGHGNTIYF.

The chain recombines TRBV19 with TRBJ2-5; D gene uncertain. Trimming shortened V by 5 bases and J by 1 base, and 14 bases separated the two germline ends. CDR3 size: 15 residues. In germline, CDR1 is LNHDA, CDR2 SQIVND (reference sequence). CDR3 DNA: TGTGCCAGTAGTTTCCCTGGTCGGAGCCAAGAGACCCAGTACTTC. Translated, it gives CASSFPGRSQETQYF.

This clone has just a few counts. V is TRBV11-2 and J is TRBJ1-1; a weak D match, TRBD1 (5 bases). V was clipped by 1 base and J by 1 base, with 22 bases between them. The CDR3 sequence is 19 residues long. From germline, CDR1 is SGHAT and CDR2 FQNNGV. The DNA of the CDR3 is TGTGCCAGCAGCTTAGGTAATCCGTATTGGGGCGAGGAGAACACTGAAGCTTTCTTT. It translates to CASSLGNPYWGEENTEAFF.

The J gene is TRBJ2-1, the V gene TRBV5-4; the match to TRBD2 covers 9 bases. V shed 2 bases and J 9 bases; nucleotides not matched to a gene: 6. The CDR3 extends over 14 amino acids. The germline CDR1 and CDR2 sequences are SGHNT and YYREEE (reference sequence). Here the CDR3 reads CASSLSSGKSEQFF. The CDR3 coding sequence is TGTGCCAGCAGCTTATCTAGCGGGAAGAGTGAGCAGTTCTTC.

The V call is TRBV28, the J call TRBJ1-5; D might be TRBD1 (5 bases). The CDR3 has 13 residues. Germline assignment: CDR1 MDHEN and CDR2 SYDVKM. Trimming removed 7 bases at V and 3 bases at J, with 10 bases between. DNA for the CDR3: TGTGCCAGCAAATCAGGGCTCAATCAGCCCCAGCATTTT. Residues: CASKSGLNQPQHF.

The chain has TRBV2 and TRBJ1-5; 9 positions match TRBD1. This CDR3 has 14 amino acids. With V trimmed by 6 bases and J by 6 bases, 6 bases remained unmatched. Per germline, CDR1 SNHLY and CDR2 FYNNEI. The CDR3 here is CASRGTGIFQPQHF. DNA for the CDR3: TGTGCCAGCAGGGGGACAGGGATCTTTCAGCCCCAGCATTTT.

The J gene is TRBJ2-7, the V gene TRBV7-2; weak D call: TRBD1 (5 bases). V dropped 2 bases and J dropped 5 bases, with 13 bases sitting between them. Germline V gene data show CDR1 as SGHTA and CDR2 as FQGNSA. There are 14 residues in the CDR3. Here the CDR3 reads CASSLPGIFHEQYF. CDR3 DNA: TGTGCCAGCAGCTTACCAGGGATCTTCCACGAGCAGTACTTC.

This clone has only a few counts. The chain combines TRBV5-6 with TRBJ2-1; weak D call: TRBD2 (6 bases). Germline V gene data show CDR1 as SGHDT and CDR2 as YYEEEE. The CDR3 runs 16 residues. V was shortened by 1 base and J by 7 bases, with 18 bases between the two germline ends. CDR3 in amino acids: CASSLKYIGGVNEQFF. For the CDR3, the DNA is TGTGCCAGCAGCTTGAAGTACATCGGGGGAGTAAATGAGCAGTTCTTC.

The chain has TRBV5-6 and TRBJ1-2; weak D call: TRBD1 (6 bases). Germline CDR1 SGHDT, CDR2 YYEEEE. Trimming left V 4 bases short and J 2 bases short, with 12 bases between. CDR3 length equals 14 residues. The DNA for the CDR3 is TGTGCCAGCAGCCGAGGGGGAGGGAACTATGGCTACACCTTC. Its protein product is CASSRGGGNYGYTF.